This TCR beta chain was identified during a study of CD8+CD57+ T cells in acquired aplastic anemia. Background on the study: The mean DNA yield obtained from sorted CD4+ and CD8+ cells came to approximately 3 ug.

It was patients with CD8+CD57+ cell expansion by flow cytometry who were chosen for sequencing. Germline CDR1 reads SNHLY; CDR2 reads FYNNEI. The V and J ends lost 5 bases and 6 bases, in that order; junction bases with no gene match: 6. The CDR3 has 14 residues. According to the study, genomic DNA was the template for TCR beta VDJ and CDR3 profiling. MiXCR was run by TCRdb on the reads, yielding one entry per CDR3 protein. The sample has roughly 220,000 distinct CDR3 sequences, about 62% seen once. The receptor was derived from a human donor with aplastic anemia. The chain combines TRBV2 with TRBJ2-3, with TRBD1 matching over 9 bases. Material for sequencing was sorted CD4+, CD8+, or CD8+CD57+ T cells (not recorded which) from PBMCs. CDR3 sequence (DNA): TGTGCCAGCAGTAAAACGACAGGGGGGGATACGCAGTATTTT. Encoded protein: CASSKTTGGDTQYF. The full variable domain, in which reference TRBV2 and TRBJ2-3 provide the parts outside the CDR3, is EPEVTQTPSHQVTQMGQEVILRCVPISNHLYFYWYRQILGQKVEFLVSFYNNEISEKSEIFDDQFSVERPDGSNFTLKIRSTKLEDSAMYFCASSKTTGGDTQYFGPGTRLTVL.